This T cell receptor (beta chain) stems from a study of memory CD4+ T cells and cytomegalovirus serostatus (dated by TCRdb to the late 2010s). Broadly, across the study: The cohort comprised around 35 healthy Belgian adults, 9 CMV seropositive and some 24 CMV seronegative. The study sequenced CD4+ memory TCRbeta repertoires of a Belgian cohort with known cytomegalovirus serostatus to replicate a published TCR-based CMV serostatus classifier. Findings and caveats that apply to the study as a whole: The results were interpreted as suggesting that the CMV-associated TCR signature is largely present in the CD4+ memory repertoire. A median bootstrapped AUC of around 0.94 with a 95% CI of 0.76-1.00 was achieved on the Belgian cohort by the original-framework classifier. Unlike the original study, which covered naive and memory CD4+ and CD8+ populations, the Belgian study sequenced only CD4+CD45RO+ memory cells. For CMV serostatus prediction, a median bootstrapped AUC of approximately 0.95 was reached with the original framework, and a median bootstrapped AUC of 0.91 was reached with a US-trained random forest. Of around 150 previously reported CMV-associated TCRbeta sequences, about 68 appeared in the CD4+ memory repertoires, each in one to five individuals.

Single viable CD3+CD4+CD8-CD45RO+ cells were sorted as memory CD4+ T cells on a FACSAria II. CMV serostatus was determined with a Roche Elecsys assay detecting serum IgG against CMV pp150, pp28, p38 and p52. After thawing, total CD4+ T cells were enriched by positive selection with CD4 magnetic microbeads. Samples originated from another study that specifically interrogated the CD4+ T cell memory repertoire. Following standard operating procedures, peripheral blood mononuclear cells were isolated and cryopreserved, while serum was kept at -80 degrees C. The staining relied on CD3-PerCP (BW264/56), CD4-APC (RPA-T4), CD45RO-PE (UCHT1) and CD8-Pacific Orange (3B5) antibodies, and Sytox blue was used to exclude non-viable cells. V is trimmed back by 4 bases and J by 2 bases, and the junction contains 10 bases that no gene match accounts for. The germline V gene supplies CDR1 SGDLS and CDR2 YYNGEE. The CDR3 contains 17 residues, cysteine and phenylalanine counted. The sequence is cut down to CDR3 DNA, 51 bases in frame from base 1.

The Quick-DNA Microprep Kit was used to extract genomic DNA from the sorted cells. Amplification of TCRbeta DNA was done with the immunoSEQ hsTCRbeta kit, following the protocol from the manufacturer. An Illumina MiSeq instrument was used to sequence the TCRbeta libraries. On the authors' methods: Following removal of out-of-frame sequences, 2,204,828 distinct TCRbeta sequences were retained, with an average of around 67,000 per individual. Each individual was scored according to the count of 164 previously reported CMV-associated TCRbeta sequences and the total productive distinct TCRbeta count. A beta-binomial model was reimplemented in Python, and random forests from scikit-learn, run with default parameters, were trained on data from the US cohort. On the Belgian cohort, classifier performance was reported as the median AUC, along with percentile confidence intervals, across 10,000 bootstrap iterations. What TCRdb holds here is the immuneACCESS table cut down to in-frame rearrangements. Part of the clones is not present; checked against another copy, under half of the missing clones reflect an unresolved V gene, and the others are unexplained. V and J calls and clone size come straight from that table; D and trimming were deduced from the DNA. The sample table lists 50,000 or so clones, more than 70% of them with a count of one. The leading ten clones occupy roughly 2% of the sample.

With respect to this clone: Which antigen it targets is not known. Per-base qualities were not stored, and no clone one base away is much larger.

The clonotype was recovered from an adult in good health and CMV-seropositive. The specimen sequenced was memory CD4+ T cells from blood. Here the chain combines TRBV9 and TRBJ2-2, and 8 bases in between align with TRBD2. The bases read TGTGCCAGCAGCCGTAGGCCCAGCGGGGGAAACACCGGGGAGCTGTTTTTT. This yields the protein CASSRRPSGGNTGELFF.